These 20 T cell receptor beta chains originate from one sample sequenced in a study of OX40 agonist ivuxolimab in advanced cancers. The method was immunoSEQ multiplex PCR; TCRdb's version includes in-frame clones alone and lacks a portion of them. The data show approximately 70,000 clones, approximately 90% seen once. Sample: CD4+ or CD8+ T cells sorted from blood, taken in a trial of the OX40 agonist ivuxolimab. Receptor source: an adult with an advanced solid tumor such as melanoma, head and neck, liver or kidney cancer.

The gene calls are TRBV14 and TRBJ2-2; 9 bases agree with TRBD2. Germline trimming cut 6 bases from V and 6 bases from J; bases unmatched to any gene: 8. Germline CDR1 reads SGHDN; CDR2 reads FVKESK. The CDR3 loop spans 15 amino acids. DNA for the CDR3: TGTGCCAGCAGACCCGGGACTAGCTCTCCCGGGGAGCTGTTTTTT. It encodes CASRPGTSSPGELFF.

This sequence joins TRBV7-2 and TRBJ2-1; perhaps TRBD2 as D (6 bases). The CDR3 has 17 amino acids. V gave up 0 bases and J gave up 9 bases, with 21 bases separating them. CDR1 is SGHTA, CDR2 FQGNSA, per germline. CDR3 sequence reads: CASSLAPLVRVGGEQFF. The CDR3 DNA sequence: TGTGCCAGCAGCTTAGCCCCTTTGGTGCGGGTGGGGGGTGAGCAGTTCTTC. Complete variable domain (other parts from reference TRBV7-2 and TRBJ2-1): GAGVSQSPSNKVTEKGKDVELRCDPISGHTALYWYRQSLGQGLEFLIYFQGNSAPDKSGLPSDRFSAERTGGSVSTLTIQRTQQEDSAVYLCASSLAPLVRVGGEQFFGPGTRLTVL.

Only one count was recorded for this clone. The chain links TRBV11-2 to TRBJ2-5; the match to TRBD2 covers 8 bases. This CDR3 has 15 amino acids. From germline, CDR1 is SGHAT and CDR2 FQNNGV. V was clipped by 5 bases and J by 3 bases; unmatched bases: 8. The CDR3 DNA sequence: TGTGCCAGCAGCCGGGAGGGGGGCCAAAAAGAGACCCAGTACTTC. This sequence encodes CASSREGGQKETQYF.

This clone was seen once. The chain joins TRBV21-1 to TRBJ1-1; TRBD1 is the table's D call and was not checked against the DNA. TRBV21-1 is a listed pseudogene. This CDR3 spans 14 amino acids. The CDR3 DNA follows: TGTGCCAGCAGCTTCGGACAGCGGAACACTGAAGCTTTCTTT. It encodes CASSFGQRNTEAFF.

V is TRBV27 and J is TRBJ2-5, with no clear D. Germline V gene data show CDR1 as MNHEY and CDR2 as SMNVEV (reference sequence). The CDR3 totals 18 residues. With 3 bases removed from V and 3 bases from J, the gap between germline ends came to 23 bases. The CDR3 loop is CASSFTFRVRIDEETQYF. The CDR3 DNA follows: TGTGCCAGCAGTTTTACGTTTAGAGTTCGGATTGATGAAGAGACCCAGTACTTC.

The rearrangement uses TRBV7-9 and TRBJ1-4, with D hard to call. Germline V lookup: CDR1 SEHNR, CDR2 FQNEAQ (reference sequence). CDR3 size: 12 residues. Trimming left V 5 bases short and J 13 bases short, with 14 bases between. CDR3 in DNA: TGTGCCAGCAGCCCAGAGACAATCAGACTGTTTTTT. Translating it yields CASSPETIRLFF.

The rearrangement links TRBV29-1 to TRBJ2-3, with D hard to call. V lost 5 bases and J lost 7, with 7 bases in between. The CDR3 spans 10 residues. Germline V CDR1 and CDR2: SQVTM, ANQGSEA. CDR3 in amino acids: CSVMSYTQYF. CDR3 nucleotide sequence: TGCAGCGTTATGAGTTATACGCAGTATTTT.

The table lists this clone with a few counts. This chain links TRBV28 with TRBJ2-7; D is ambiguous. The V gene lost 6 bases and the J gene lost 4 bases, with 16 bases spanning the gap. CDR3 length: 14 amino acids. Germline-derived CDR1 and CDR2 are MDHEN and SYDVKM. Written as DNA, the CDR3 is TGTGCCAGCAGCGGTCCCATGAAAGTTTACGAGCAGTACTTC. Residues: CASSGPMKVYEQYF.

Relative to its sample, this clone is medium-sized (0.01 to 0.1%). The chain joins TRBV21-1 to TRBJ2-2; the table names TRBD1, a call not compared with the DNA. TRBV21-1 is described as a pseudogene. The CDR3 extends over 19 amino acids. The CDR3 DNA is TGTGCCAGCAGCGCGACAGGGACAGGGGTGTTGCCGAACACCGGGGAGCTGTTTTTT. Translating gives CASSATGTGVLPNTGELFF.

This chain links TRBV7-9 with TRBJ1-2; possibly TRBD1 for D (5 bases). The CDR3 has 14 residues. V lost 5 bases, J lost 2 bases, and 12 bases lay in between. The germline gives CDR1 SEHNR, CDR2 FQNEAQ (reference sequence). The DNA of the CDR3 is TGTGCCAGCAGCGTGGGAGAGGGGAACTATGGCTACACCTTC. The encoded protein is CASSVGEGNYGYTF.

The V gene is TRBV7-2, the J gene TRBJ2-5, with 11 bases lining up with TRBD1. Germline values: CDR1 SGHTA, CDR2 FQGNSA. The CDR3 totals 14 residues. Germline trimming cut 5 bases from V and 10 bases from J; bases unmatched to any gene: 9. CDR3 region: CASSAGQGDVVQYF. CDR3 in DNA: TGTGCCAGCAGCGCGGGACAGGGGGATGTGGTCCAGTACTTC.

This rearrangement joins TRBV28 to TRBJ2-1; D gene uncertain. Germline V CDR1 and CDR2: MDHEN, SYDVKM. This CDR3 has 13 residues. With 2 bases removed from V and 6 bases from J, the gap between germline ends came to 8 bases. For the CDR3, the DNA is TGTGCCAGCAGTTTACCGGTTCGCAATGAGCAGTTCTTC. This gives the protein CASSLPVRNEQFF.

This chain's CDR3 is CASSGGQGAGQPQHF. In DNA, the CDR3 is TGTGCCAGCTCAGGAGGCCAGGGGGCCGGTCAGCCCCAGCATTTT. The gene calls are TRBV18 and TRBJ1-5; 8 nucleotides match TRBD1. After removal of 5 bases from V and 6 bases from J, the junction contained 9 bases not matched to a gene. The CDR3 extends over 15 amino acids. Germline V gene data show CDR1 as KGHSH and CDR2 as LQKENI.

V and J are TRBV6-1 and TRBJ1-1; D remains ambiguous. Germline-derived CDR1 and CDR2 are MNHNS and SASEGT. The CDR3 runs to 14 residues. V was trimmed by 8 bases and J by 1 base, leaving 14 bases between them. CDR3 loop: CASSIWETNTEAFF. DNA for the CDR3: TGTGCCAGCTCCATATGGGAGACGAACACTGAAGCTTTCTTT.

This chain uses TRBV28 with TRBJ1-3; D is undetermined. Deletions cut 5 bases from V and 4 bases from J, with 15 bases between. CDR1 MDHEN and CDR2 SYDVKM come from the germline V gene. CDR3 length equals 15 residues. The CDR3 DNA reads as TGTGCCAGCAGTCCCCACACCCCGACGGGAAACACCATATATTTT. It translates to CASSPHTPTGNTIYF.

The chain joins TRBV10-3 to TRBJ1-3; 9 nucleotides line up with TRBD1. Trimming removed 11 bases from V and 16 bases from J; junction bases left unmatched: 18. Germline V gene lookup returns CDR1 ENHRY and CDR2 SYGVKD. CDR3 size: 13 residues. CDR3: CAAQGTGSDFGYF. The DNA of the CDR3 is TGTGCCGCCCAGGGGACAGGGTCGGACTTTGGGTATTTT.

This chain links TRBV9 with TRBJ2-7; 10 bases are shared with TRBD2. Trimming took 3 bases from V and 6 from J; bases not matched to a gene: 3. The CDR3 totals 13 residues. Germline V gene sequence: CDR1 SGDLS, CDR2 YYNGEE. The CDR3: CASSERGGGEQYF. The CDR3 nucleotides are TGTGCCAGCAGCGAGCGGGGGGGAGGCGAGCAGTACTTC.

The gene calls are TRBV27 and TRBJ2-5; 14 nucleotides match TRBD2. This CDR3 has 16 amino acids. The J segment lost 5 bases and the V segment lost 7 bases, leaving 9 bases of the junction unmatched. Germline V CDR1 and CDR2: MNHEY, SMNVEV (reference sequence). CDR3 DNA: TGTGCCAGCAAGATGGGACTAGCGGGAGTGGGTGAGACCCAGTACTTC. The encoded protein is CASKMGLAGVGETQYF.

V and J are TRBV7-2 and TRBJ2-5; D is possibly TRBD1 (5 bases). V was pared by 5 bases and J by 5 bases, with 12 bases between. Germline-derived CDR1 and CDR2 are SGHTA and FQGNSA. CDR3 size: 13 residues. DNA for the CDR3: TGTGCCAGCAGCCGCAGGGTTACGGAGACCCAGTACTTC. It is translated as CASSRRVTETQYF.

The rearrangement uses TRBV6-5 and TRBJ1-1, with D tentatively TRBD1 (5 bases). The germline CDR1 and CDR2 sequences are MNHEY and SVGAGI. The CDR3 has 10 amino acids. Trimming stripped 9 bases from V and 8 bases from J, with 10 bases between. The CDR3 protein is CASSGKEAFF. The CDR3 DNA reads as TGTGCCAGTTCAGGGAAAGAAGCTTTCTTT.